The 16 T cell receptor beta chains below come from one sample, sequenced in a study of human T cells and chemical hapten exposure. TCRdb redid the calling of the RACE reads with MiXCR, one entry per CDR3 protein. This table has 380,000 or so distinct CDR3 sequences, more than 4.5% appearing once. Time point in this sample: patch test 1, 2 weeks after DPC sensitization. Treatment: therapeutic diphenylcyclopropenone sensitization with weekly scalp DPC. Sequenced here: whole blood, sampled in connection with sensitization to the hapten diphenylcyclopropenone (DPC). The receptor source for this set is a woman aged 50 to 60 with alopecia areata. Some clones in this sample may be carry-over from other donors' samples.

There are many counts of this clonotype. The V and J genes are TRBV12-3 or TRBV12-4 and TRBJ2-6; tentative D call: TRBD2 (6 bases). V was shortened by 8 bases and J by 16 bases, with 12 bases between the two germline ends. The CDR3 length is 10 residues. CDR3 DNA: TGTGCCAGCGGGGGGTACCAACTGACTTTC. Residues: CASGGYQLTF.

This clonotype was seen ten or more times. The V gene is TRBV7-2, the J gene TRBJ2-6; no clear D gene. This CDR3 is 13 amino acids long. V shed 5 bases and J shed 9 bases, with 11 bases lying between them. CDR1 is SGHTA, CDR2 FQGNSA, per germline. CDR3 coding DNA: TGTGCCAGCAGCCCAAGGGTCCTCAACGTCCTGACTTTC. It specifies CASSPRVLNVLTF.

This clonotype was picked up a small number of times. The chain couples TRBV20-1 to TRBJ2-1; 11 bases map to TRBD2. Germline V lookup: CDR1 DFQATT, CDR2 SNEGSKA (reference sequence). The trim removed 3 bases at V and 6 bases at J, leaving 1 base unmatched. This CDR3 has 13 residues. The CDR3: CSASSGRGNEQFF. For the CDR3, the DNA is TGCAGTGCTAGTAGCGGGAGGGGCAATGAGCAGTTCTTC.

The chain couples TRBV18 to TRBJ1-1; weak D call: TRBD1 (6 bases). The CDR3 is 17 residues long. Trimming pared 3 bases from V and 4 bases from J, leaving 21 bases between. CDR1 and CDR2 from the germline V gene are KGHSH and LQKENI. This CDR3 reads CASSPPTGTDAGTEAFF. The DNA for the CDR3 is TGTGCCAGCTCACCGCCCACAGGGACGGACGCGGGCACTGAAGCTTTCTTT.

This chain joins TRBV7-2 and TRBJ1-2; no definite D call. Germline V gene lookup returns CDR1 SGHTA and CDR2 FQGNSA. The V gene lost 3 bases and the J gene lost 6 bases, with 17 bases spanning the gap. CDR3 length: 15 residues. The CDR3 DNA sequence: TGTGCCAGCAGCTTCGCATCGAGGCCAGGCGATGGCTACACCTTC. Protein: CASSFASRPGDGYTF.

This clonotype was seen more than once but under ten times. This rearrangement joins TRBV12-3 or TRBV12-4 to TRBJ1-3; D possibly corresponds to TRBD1 (6 bases). V was shortened by 5 bases and J by 3 bases, with 11 bases between the two germline ends. The CDR3 totals 14 residues. The CDR3 DNA reads as TGTGCCAGCAGTAAATACAGGGTTGGAAACACCATATATTTT. It encodes CASSKYRVGNTIYF.

This clonotype appeared a few times. The chain joins TRBV7-2 to TRBJ1-6; D gene unclear. Germline loops: CDR1 SGHTA, CDR2 FQGNSA. This CDR3 region has 14 residues. V was pared by 5 bases and J by 3 bases, with 8 bases between. The CDR3: CASSPGDYNSPLHF. CDR3 DNA: TGTGCCAGCAGCCCCGGGGACTATAATTCACCCCTCCACTTT.

The rearrangement links TRBV20-1 to TRBJ2-7, with TRBD1 matching over 11 bases. With V trimmed by 6 bases and J by 0 bases, 1 base remained unmatched. Germline V lookup: CDR1 DFQATT, CDR2 SNEGSKA (reference sequence). This CDR3 spans 13 amino acids. This CDR3 reads CSAGQGASYEQYF. The CDR3 bases are TGCAGTGCCGGACAGGGGGCCTCCTACGAGCAGTACTTC.

This clonotype was seen a few times. The CDR3 nucleotides are TGCAGTGCTAAGGCCCTACTAGGGGAAGACACAGATACGCAGTATTTT. Encoded protein: CSAKALLGEDTDTQYF. The rearrangement joins TRBV20-1 to TRBJ2-3; D is perhaps TRBD1 or TRBD2 (5 bases each). The germline CDR1 and CDR2 sequences are DFQATT and SNEGSKA (reference sequence). The CDR3 has 16 amino acids. Trimming took 4 bases from V and 2 from J, leaving 19 bases between them.

This clonotype was counted at least ten times. V is TRBV10-2 and J is TRBJ2-5; D is unresolved. CDR3 size: 14 residues. Trimming removed 0 bases from V and 4 bases from J, with 9 bases in between. Germline values: CDR1 WSHSY, CDR2 SAAADI. CDR3 coding DNA: TGCGCCAGCAGTGAGTCGAGAGCGCCAGAGACCCAGTACTTC. Protein product: CASSESRAPETQYF.

This clonotype was detected many times. The chain couples TRBV10-3 to TRBJ2-1, with 10 bases fitting TRBD1. CDR3 length equals 16 residues. V lost 7 bases and J lost 8; bases outside the gene matches: 14. The germline V gene encodes CDR1 ENHRY and CDR2 SYGVKD. CDR3 DNA: TGTGCCATCACCTTAGACAGGGGGCGCGGATTGGATGAGCAGTTCTTC. This sequence encodes CAITLDRGRGLDEQFF.

The table lists this clonotype with many counts. The chain uses TRBV28 and TRBJ2-3; TRBD1 aligns across 11 bases. The junction had 1 base not matched to a gene; V was cut back by 2 bases and J by 3 bases. The CDR3 is made up of 15 amino acids. The germline CDR1 and CDR2 sequences are MDHEN and SYDVKM. The CDR3 coding sequence is TGTGCCAGCAGTTTAGGGGACAGGGGGACAGATACGCAGTATTTT. Its translation is CASSLGDRGTDTQYF. The variable domain in full, with the rest retrieved from reference TRBV28 and TRBJ2-3, is DVKVTQSSRYLVKRTGEKVFLECVQDMDHENMFWYRQDPGLGLRLIYFSYDVKMKEKGDIPEGYSVSREKKERFSLILESASTNQTSMYLCASSLGDRGTDTQYFGPGTRLTVL.

This clonotype was seen ten or more times. The V call is TRBV6-5, the J call TRBJ1-6; TRBD1 agrees at 8 bases. V lost 0 bases, J lost 6 bases, and 7 bases stayed unmatched. CDR3 length: 17 amino acids. Germline loops: CDR1 MNHEY, CDR2 SVGAGI. CDR3 in amino acids: CASSYSGQGATNSPLHF. CDR3 DNA: TGTGCCAGCAGTTACTCCGGGCAGGGGGCTACTAATTCACCCCTCCACTTT.

This clonotype was detected ten times or more. The chain combines TRBV12-5 with TRBJ2-7; 10 bases are a match to TRBD1. The V and J ends lost 9 bases and 4 bases, in that order; junction bases with no gene match: 9. CDR1 is LGHNT, CDR2 FRNRAP, per germline. This CDR3 spans 14 amino acids. In DNA form, the CDR3 reads TGTGCTAGCGCCGCTGGGACAGGGGTTTACGAGCAGTACTTC. Encoded protein: CASAAGTGVYEQYF.

This clonotype was found many times. This chain uses TRBV9 with TRBJ2-2, with D possibly TRBD2 on 5 matching bases. The CDR3 length is 18 residues. Germline CDR1 is SGDLS and CDR2 is YYNGEE. V lost 4 bases and J 1 base, leaving 20 bases between the germline ends. DNA for the CDR3: TGTGCCAGCAGCTTCCCCGTAAGCGGCCTAATGAACACCGGGGAGCTGTTTTTT. This codes for CASSFPVSGLMNTGELFF.

The table lists this clonotype with a few counts. V is TRBV27 and J is TRBJ2-1; D possibly uses TRBD1 or TRBD2 (7 bases each). Germline CDR1 MNHEY, CDR2 SMNVEV (reference sequence). V gave up 1 base and J gave up 7 bases, with 17 bases separating them. The CDR3 totals 16 residues. CDR3 coding DNA: TGTGCCAGCAGTTTATGGTTGCAGGGGGGGATAAATGAGCAGTTCTTC. It yields the protein CASSLWLQGGINEQFF.